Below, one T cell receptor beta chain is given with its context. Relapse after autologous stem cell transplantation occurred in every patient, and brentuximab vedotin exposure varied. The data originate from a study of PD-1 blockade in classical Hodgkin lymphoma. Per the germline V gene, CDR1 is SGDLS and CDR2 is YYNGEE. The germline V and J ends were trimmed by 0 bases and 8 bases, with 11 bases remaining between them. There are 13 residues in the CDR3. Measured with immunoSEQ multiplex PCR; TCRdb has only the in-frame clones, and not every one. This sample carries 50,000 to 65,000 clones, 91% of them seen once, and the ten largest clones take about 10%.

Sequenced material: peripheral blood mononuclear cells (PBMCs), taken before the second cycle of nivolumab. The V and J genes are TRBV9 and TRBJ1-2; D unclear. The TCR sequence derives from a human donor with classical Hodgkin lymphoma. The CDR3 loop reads CASSVEGYGGYTF. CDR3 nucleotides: TGTGCCAGCAGCGTAGAGGGATATGGCGGCTACACCTTC. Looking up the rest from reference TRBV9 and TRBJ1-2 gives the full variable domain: DSGVTQTPKHLITATGQRVTLRCSPRSGDLSVYWYQQSLDQGLQFLIQYYNGEERAKGNILERFSAQQFPDLHSELNLSSLELGDSALYFCASSVEGYGGYTFGSGTRLTVV.